This TCR beta chain was identified in a study of vaccination and CD4 T cells after COVID-19 (dated by TCRdb to 2022 to 2024). Regarding the complete study: Convalescent patients had a positive SARS-CoV-2 result on nasal swab PCR, and of these patients, under ten had mild disease and one had severe disease. In the convalescent cohort there were six males and four females, among whom were two Hispanic individuals, seven Caucasians, two Asians and one multiracial person. Each participant got two doses of either the Pfizer-BioNTech BNT162b2 vaccine (n=8) or the Moderna mRNA-1273 vaccine (n=2). Post-COVID blood samples were collected from convalescent patients a median of around 96 days after diagnosis, with a range of about 35 to 161 days. Post-vaccine blood samples were obtained a median of approximately 74 days after the second vaccine dose, with a range of about 14 to 241 days. The cultures were stimulated with overlapping spike peptide pools from SARS-CoV-2 and from the common cold coronaviruses HCoV-NL63, HCoV-OC43 and HCoV-229E. As controls, cultures received a CEFX viral epitope pool (the positive control), an HIV-1 Nef peptide pool (the negative control), or no peptide at all. In under 13 COVID-19 convalescent patients and a handful of infection-naive healthy vaccine recipients, researchers compared the spike-specific CD4+ TCR repertoire from before mRNA vaccination with the repertoire from after.

Library creation used PCR. At the Johns Hopkins FTIC core, DNA from the cultured CD4+ T cells underwent TCR sequencing with the Oncomine TCR Beta short-read assay. The QIAamp micro DNA kit was used to extract genomic DNA from the cultured CD4+ T cells. The Oncomine TCR Beta libraries from cultured CD4+ T cells were pooled using unique dual indexes and then sequenced on an Illumina iSeq 100. Per the authors' processing: Non-productive sequences were filtered out, and CDR3s that did not start with C, did not end with F or W, or were shorter than 7 amino acids were discarded. Antigen-specific clonotypes were identified with the MANAFEST web application by comparing peptide-stimulated wells with reference and other culture wells. To be called positive, a clone needed an FDR below 0.05, an odds ratio above 5, and a productive frequency above 0.1% in at least two of three replicate wells. A clonotype was classed as cross-reactive if the clonotype showed significant expansion both in SARS-CoV-2 spike wells and in at least one common cold coronavirus spike condition. Using R version 3.6.1, CDR3 homology was evaluated through Levenshtein distances (stringdist) along with unrooted phylogenetic trees (ape). TCRdb took the public reads, trimmed them with fastp at Q25, ran MiXCR for clone calling and kept in-frame beta chains. Every distinct CDR3 protein forms one entry, paired with its most common genes and DNA. The V and J calls, along with clone size, are taken from TCRdb and not from the paper's own processing. This sample is represented by under 5,500 distinct CDR3 sequences; 45% of them were singletons. The ten largest clones take up roughly 42% of the sample.

General conclusions and limits of the study: Although the median number of SARS-CoV-2-reactive clonotypes went up from roughly 22 after infection to some 40 after vaccination, the increase was not significant. Nearly all vaccine-specific clones in convalescent patients (304 of 307) were mono-reactive for SARS-CoV-2 spike rather than cross-reactive with common cold coronaviruses. The study included relatively few convalescent patients and did not analyze early timepoints after natural infection. Among convalescent patients, a median roughly 90% of the SARS-CoV-2-reactive clones seen after vaccination appeared only after vaccination, which suggests priming specific to the vaccine.

Sequences DFQATT (CDR1) and SNEGSKA (CDR2) are obtained from the germline V gene (reference sequence). V and J lose 3 bases and 3 bases, and a span of 11 bases separates them. From cysteine to phenylalanine, the CDR3 is 13 amino acids long. Only CDR3 DNA remains: 39 bases, in frame from the first base. Taken with the paper, the label for treatment or condition translates to: roughly ten-day PBMC culture with coronavirus spike peptide pools or control peptides (ViraFEST assay). The ViraFEST assay, used in the study, expanded antigen-specific T cells with peptide pools and then identified the expanded clonotypes through TCR sequencing. Positive SARS-CoV-2 PCR tests in the convalescent patients dated from March to December 2020, before Alpha, Beta and Delta variants emerged in the United States. Each well held 2.2 million or so PBMCs cultured with 9 to 10 ug/ml peptide pools in IMDM containing 5% human AB serum and roughly 10 IU/ml IL-2. On days 3 and 7, half of the culture medium was replaced with fresh IL-2-containing medium. Once the cells had been in culture for around nine days, the EasySep CD4+ T cell isolation kit was used to isolate CD4+ T cells by negative selection. PBMCs were separated from whole blood using Ficoll-Paque Plus gradient centrifugation and then either used fresh or cryopreserved at -140C. Each culture condition was generally run in triplicate wells.

This clonotype has only a few counts. Its cognate antigen has yet to be identified. Nothing much larger sits one base from this clone, and base qualities are not available. Material for sequencing was CD4+ T cells from blood, cultured in vitro. The sequence derives from a human donor who had recovered from COVID-19. The chain is assembled from TRBV20-1 and TRBJ2-5, with an unclear D gene assignment. The CDR3 reads CSASWNSEETQYF. DNA sequence: TGCAGTGCTAGTTGGAACAGTGAAGAGACCCAGTACTTC.